Each of the 24 T cell receptor beta chains below was sequenced from the same sample in a study of human T cells and chemical hapten exposure. Time point given: patch test 1, 2 weeks after DPC sensitization. Treatment described: therapeutic diphenylcyclopropenone sensitization with weekly scalp DPC. TCRdb re-analysed the RACE reads in MiXCR, keeping a single row per CDR3 protein. The sample yields some 87,000 distinct CDR3 sequences, about 9.4% seen once. The source was whole blood, collected in connection with sensitization to the hapten diphenylcyclopropenone (DPC). The receptors here all came from a woman between 50 and 59 years old with alopecia areata. Some clones in this sample may be carry-over from other donors' samples.

V and J are TRBV3-1 and TRBJ2-7; D gene ambiguous. The germline gives CDR1 LGHDT, CDR2 YNNKEL (reference sequence). V gave up 3 bases and J gave up 3 bases, with 12 bases separating them. This CDR3 region has 14 residues. CDR3 loop: CASSQGSVYYEQYF. CDR3 nucleotide sequence: TGTGCCAGCAGCCAGGGAAGCGTGTACTACGAGCAGTACTTC.

This clonotype was observed a handful of times. V gene TRBV12-3 or TRBV12-4 combines with J gene TRBJ1-2; possibly TRBD1 for D (5 bases). This CDR3 contains 13 residues. V was pared by 6 bases and J by 4 bases, with 12 bases between. The CDR3 here is CASRPGGSYGYTF. The CDR3 DNA reads TGTGCCAGCAGACCTGGGGGGTCCTATGGCTACACCTTC.

The chain recombines TRBV12-3 or TRBV12-4 with TRBJ1-1; tentatively, D is TRBD1 (5 bases). The V and J ends lost 5 bases and 3 bases respectively, with 19 bases between them. This CDR3 has 16 residues. As DNA, the CDR3 is TGTGCCAGCAGTCCCCCTTGGGGAGGGGCGGACACTGAAGCTTTCTTT. Translation: CASSPPWGGADTEAFF.

The chain combines TRBV29-1 with TRBJ2-5, with D possibly matching TRBD2 (5 bases). The CDR3 is made up of 14 amino acids. V lost 6 bases, J lost 6 bases, and 20 bases lay in between. Germline values: CDR1 SQVTM, CDR2 ANQGSEA. For the CDR3, the DNA is TGCAGCGTCGATCAGAGGGTAGGGCGACAGACCCAGTACTTC. This translates into CSVDQRVGRQTQYF.

This clonotype occurred a few times. This sequence joins TRBV19 and TRBJ1-5, with D maybe TRBD1 (6 bases). V was pared by 5 bases and J by 5 bases, with 13 bases between. The CDR3 consists of 14 residues. Per the germline V gene, CDR1 is LNHDA and CDR2 is SQIVND (reference sequence). For the CDR3, the DNA is TGTGCCAGTAGTGGTCGACAGGTATATCAGCCCCAGCATTTT. Its protein product is CASSGRQVYQPQHF.

The V and J genes are TRBV18 and TRBJ2-1, with TRBD2 as a possible D gene (6 bases). Trimming took 2 bases from V and 9 from J, leaving 17 bases between them. This CDR3 contains 15 residues. Germline CDR1 is KGHSH and CDR2 is LQKENI. The CDR3 DNA reads TGTGCCAGCTCACCAGGCGGACAAGCGGGCGGTGAGCAGTTCTTC. Translated, it gives CASSPGGQAGGEQFF.

This chain connects TRBV7-9 to TRBJ2-3; D gene unclear. CDR3 length equals 14 residues. V was pared by 5 bases and J by 6 bases, with 15 bases between. Germline CDR1 and CDR2: SEHNR and FQNEAQ (reference sequence). CDR3 sequence: CASSPQPPPDTQYF. The CDR3 nucleotides read TGTGCCAGCAGCCCCCAGCCCCCTCCGGATACGCAGTATTTT.

The chain is built from TRBV2 and TRBJ2-3; TRBD2 matches at 13 bases. V gave up 4 bases and J gave up 3 bases; unmatched junction bases: 4. The germline V gene has CDR1 SNHLY and CDR2 FYNNEI. The CDR3 has 16 residues. CDR3 nucleotides: TGTGCCAGCAGTGGGACTAGCGGGAGTGGGACAGATACGCAGTATTTT. As protein: CASSGTSGSGTDTQYF. The full variable domain, with the rest looked up from reference TRBV2 and TRBJ2-3, is EPEVTQTPSHQVTQMGQEVILRCVPISNHLYFYWYRQILGQKVEFLVSFYNNEISEKSEIFDDQFSVERPDGSNFTLKIRSTKLEDSAMYFCASSGTSGSGTDTQYFGPGTRLTVL.

This clonotype has a handful of counts. The DNA for the CDR3 is TGCGCCAGCAGCTTAGGTAGCGGGGTCAATGAGCAGTTCTTC. It codes for CASSLGSGVNEQFF. The rearrangement links TRBV5-1 to TRBJ2-1; 8 bases are a match to TRBD2. The CDR3 is 14 residues long. V shed 2 bases and J 6 bases; nucleotides not matched to a gene: 4. The V gene's germline CDR1 is SGHRS and CDR2 YFSETQ.

The chain recombines TRBV5-4 with TRBJ1-1; D not certain. Germline V gene sequence: CDR1 SGHNT, CDR2 YYREEE (reference sequence). The CDR3 is 15 amino acids. The V end lost 1 base, the J end lost 1 base, and 11 bases lay between the germline ends. CDR3 sequence: CASSLRTVGNTEAFF. The DNA of the CDR3 is TGTGCCAGCAGCTTGCGTACAGTGGGGAACACTGAAGCTTTCTTT.

The chain has TRBV19 and TRBJ2-6, with a possible D match to TRBD1 (6 bases). The CDR3 extends over 16 amino acids. CDR1 and CDR2 (germline): LNHDA, SQIVND (reference sequence). V was trimmed by 6 bases and J by 4 bases, leaving 16 bases between them. CDR3 loop: CASRPDQGYGANVLTF. The CDR3 region has the DNA TGTGCCAGTAGACCCGACCAGGGGTACGGGGCCAACGTCCTGACTTTC.

In its sample, this clonotype was seen a few times. The chain uses TRBV7-3 and TRBJ1-1; D ambiguous. Trimming pared 5 bases from V and 0 bases from J, leaving 13 bases between. The germline CDR1 and CDR2 sequences are SGHTA and FQGTGA. This CDR3 region has 15 residues. Here the CDR3 reads CASSPEVALNTEAFF. In DNA, the CDR3 is TGTGCCAGCAGCCCAGAGGTGGCCTTGAACACTGAAGCTTTCTTT.

This clonotype appeared a few times. The chain uses TRBV29-1 and TRBJ2-1; TRBD2 aligns across 12 bases. The CDR3 has 16 residues. Trimming removed 6 bases from V and 5 bases from J; junction bases left unmatched: 11. Germline V gene lookup returns CDR1 SQVTM and CDR2 ANQGSEA. CDR3 nucleotide sequence: TGCAGCGTATCGGGGAGACTAGCGGGAGCCCACAATGAGCAGTTCTTC. Residues: CSVSGRLAGAHNEQFF.

At least ten counts were recorded for this clonotype. The V call is TRBV11-2, the J call TRBJ1-1, with unresolved D. V gave up 1 base and J gave up 2 bases, with 5 bases separating them. The CDR3 spans 13 residues. The germline V gene encodes CDR1 SGHAT and CDR2 FQNNGV. The CDR3 sequence is CASSLVLNTEAFF. CDR3 DNA: TGTGCCAGCAGCTTAGTACTCAACACTGAAGCTTTCTTT. The full variable domain, its missing parts supplied by reference TRBV11-2 and TRBJ1-1, is EAGVAQSPRYKIIEKRQSVAFWCNPISGHATLYWYQQILGQGPKLLIQFQNNGVVDDSQLPKDRFSAERLKGVDSTLKIQPAKLEDSAVYLCASSLVLNTEAFFGQGTRLTVV.

V usage is TRBV11-3 and J usage is TRBJ2-1; TRBD1 or TRBD2 may be the D gene (5 bases each). The V end lost 4 bases, the J end lost 7 bases, and 11 bases lay between the germline ends. Germline CDR1 is SGHNT and CDR2 is YENEEA. The CDR3 totals 13 residues. The CDR3: CASSWGPGNEQFF. The CDR3 coding sequence is TGTGCCAGCAGCTGGGGACCAGGGAATGAGCAGTTCTTC. Full variable domain (remainder filled in from reference TRBV11-3 and TRBJ2-1): EAGVVQSPRYKIIEKKQPVAFWCNPISGHNTLYWYLQNLGQGPELLIRYENEEAVDDSQLPKDRFSAERLKGVDSTLKIQPAELGDSAVYLCASSWGPGNEQFFGPGTRLTVL.

This clonotype was seen a few times. In DNA, the CDR3 is TGCAGTGCTGCCGGGACTAGCCCTTTCGAGCAGTACTTC. Translation gives CSAAGTSPFEQYF. The chain couples TRBV20-1 to TRBJ2-7; 9 bases fit TRBD2. The germline V gene has CDR1 DFQATT and CDR2 SNEGSKA (reference sequence). The CDR3 extends over 13 amino acids. V lost 5 bases and J lost 6; bases outside the gene matches: 8.

The chain is built from TRBV29-1 and TRBJ2-5; the D is unclear. CDR1 and CDR2 from the germline V gene are SQVTM and ANQGSEA. This CDR3 is 14 amino acids long. Trimming took off 3 bases at V and 5 bases at J, with 16 bases between the two ends. Here the CDR3 DNA reads TGCAGCGTTGATCTTGGGATCCTACGGGAGACCCAGTACTTC. This codes for CSVDLGILRETQYF.

This clonotype turned up a few times. The chain recombines TRBV5-5 with TRBJ2-7; 7 bases line up with TRBD2. From germline, CDR1 is SGHKS and CDR2 YYEKEE (reference sequence). V lost 4 bases and J lost 2; bases outside the gene matches: 12. This CDR3 has 16 amino acids. CDR3 DNA: TGTGCCAGCAGCATTAGGGGCGGGAGTGGGACCTACGAGCAGTACTTC. Its protein is CASSIRGGSGTYEQYF. Together with reference TRBV5-5 and TRBJ2-7, the CDR3 gives the full variable domain: DAGVTQSPTHLIKTRGQQVTLRCSPISGHKSVSWYQQVLGQGPQFIFQYYEKEERGRGNFPDRFSARQFPNYSSELNVNALLLGDSALYLCASSIRGGSGTYEQYFGPGTRLTVT.

The sample holds a few counts of this clonotype. The genes are TRBV30 and TRBJ2-7, with TRBD2 as a possible D gene (5 bases). The V gene lost 1 base and the J gene lost 5 bases, with 12 bases spanning the gap. Germline V gives CDR1 GTSNPN, CDR2 SVGIG (reference sequence). This CDR3 has 13 residues. As DNA, the CDR3 is TGTGCCTGGAGTGCTGGACTGCCGGACGAGCAGTACTTC. This translates into CAWSAGLPDEQYF.

The chain joins TRBV20-1 to TRBJ2-3; D perhaps matches TRBD2 (5 bases). This CDR3 contains 12 residues. CDR1 DFQATT and CDR2 SNEGSKA come from the germline V gene (reference sequence). V lost 6 bases and J 0 bases, leaving 7 bases between the germline ends. The CDR3 nucleotides read TGCAGTGCCCGGGGTAGCACAGATACGCAGTATTTT. Its protein product is CSARGSTDTQYF.

This chain connects TRBV28 to TRBJ1-1, with D tentatively TRBD1 (5 bases). This CDR3 is 13 amino acids long. V lost 3 bases, J lost 1 base, and 6 bases lay in between. CDR1 and CDR2 from the germline V gene are MDHEN and SYDVKM. The CDR3 spells CASSFGGNTEAFF. The CDR3 nucleotides read TGTGCCAGCAGTTTCGGGGGGAACACTGAAGCTTTCTTT. The whole variable domain, remainder taken from reference TRBV28 and TRBJ1-1, is DVKVTQSSRYLVKRTGEKVFLECVQDMDHENMFWYRQDPGLGLRLIYFSYDVKMKEKGDIPEGYSVSREKKERFSLILESASTNQTSMYLCASSFGGNTEAFFGQGTRLTVV.

This CDR3 reads CSARKGSNTGELFF. CDR3 in DNA: TGCAGTGCTAGAAAGGGTTCGAACACCGGGGAGCTGTTTTTT. V gene TRBV20-1 combines with J gene TRBJ2-2; no definite D call. This CDR3 spans 14 amino acids. Germline CDR1 and CDR2: DFQATT and SNEGSKA (reference sequence). Trimming shortened V by 2 bases and J by 0 bases, and 7 bases separated the two germline ends.

The table lists this clonotype with a few counts. V and J are TRBV7-9 and TRBJ1-4, with 7 bases matching TRBD1. Trimming cost V 4 bases and J 5 bases; bases outside gene matches: 7. The V gene's germline CDR1 is SEHNR and CDR2 FQNEAQ (reference sequence). This CDR3 region has 15 residues. CDR3 residues: CASSSSGTANEKLFF. In nucleotides, the CDR3 is TGTGCCAGCAGCTCCTCCGGGACAGCAAATGAAAAACTGTTTTTT.

The chain recombines TRBV6-2 or TRBV6-3 with TRBJ2-1, with 12 nucleotides matching TRBD2. CDR1 is MNHEY, CDR2 SVGEGT, per germline. This CDR3 is built from 17 residues. V lost 5 bases to trimming and J lost 2 bases; unmatched junction nucleotides: 7. The CDR3 region is CASSHPSGRVAYNEQFF. The CDR3 DNA reads as TGTGCCAGCAGTCACCCTAGCGGGAGGGTCGCCTACAATGAGCAGTTCTTC.